This is a list of T cell receptor beta chains from one sample in a study of T cell responses to AZD1222 COVID-19 vaccine. TCRdb's copy holds only in-frame clones and misses some; the assay was immunoSEQ multiplex PCR. Among around 160,000 clones listed, roughly 91% were seen once. Specimen: peripheral blood, collected on day 0 of AZD1222 vaccination. The source is an adult in good health. The CDR3 runs from the conserved cysteine through the conserved F or W. The D gene is left open where the match is weak. Clone size appears in some rows only: once, few, many, or a class for an expanded clone.

>TRBJ2-1|TRBV20-1|-|once
TGCAGTGCTAGTCCTTGGGGCGATAACTCCTACAATGAGCAGTTCTTC
CSASPWGDNSYNEQFF
>TRBJ2-1|TRBV6-5|TRBD2|-
TGTGCCAGCAGTTATAAAGGACTAGCGGGACCTGAGCAGTTCTTC
CASSYKGLAGPEQFF
>TRBJ1-2|TRBV9|-|-
TGTGCCAGCAGCGTAGGGCAGCACTATGGCTACACCTTC
CASSVGQHYGYTF
>TRBJ2-1|TRBV27|-|-
TGTGCCAGTCACCCGGACCATGGGATCAATGAGCAGTTCTTC
CASHPDHGINEQFF
>TRBJ1-1|TRBV9|TRBD1|-
TGTGCCAGCAGCGGCGGACAGGGAGGGGCTGAAGCTTTCTTT
CASSGGQGGAEAFF
>TRBJ2-1|TRBV6-5|-|once
TGTGCCAGCAGTACCGACCCGGGGGCAAGCAATGAGCAGTTCTTC
CASSTDPGASNEQFF
>TRBJ1-5|TRBV2|-|-
TGTGCCAGCAGGCAAACCTCAGGGGTCCAGCCCCAGCATTTT
CASRQTSGVQPQHF
>TRBJ1-2|TRBV9|-|once
TGTGCCAGCAGCGCTCGTGGTGGGGTACAAGGCTATGGCTACACCTTC
CASSARGGVQGYGYTF
>TRBJ1-2|TRBV6-1|-|-
TGTGCCAGCAGTGAAGGGGGTCGAGGTGTCTATGGCTACACCTTC
CASSEGGRGVYGYTF
>TRBJ1-3|TRBV7-9|-|-
TGTGCCAGCAGCTTGCAGGGAGGAAACACCATATATTTT
CASSLQGGNTIYF
>TRBJ1-1|TRBV27|TRBD1|-
TGTGCCAGCAGTTTATTCTCGCAGGGGGGGACTGAAGCTTTCTTT
CASSLFSQGGTEAFF
>TRBJ1-1|TRBV2|-|-
TGTGCCAGCAGAAGGGGTAACACTGAAGCTTTCTTT
CASRRGNTEAFF
>TRBJ2-1|TRBV6-5|TRBD2|-
TGTGCCGGCACTATAGCGGGAGGTAGTAATGAGCAGTTCTTC
CAGTIAGGSNEQFF
>TRBJ2-7|TRBV12-3/TRBV12-4|-|-
TGTGCCAGCAGCCCTAACTACGAGCAGTACTTC
CASSPNYEQYF
>TRBJ2-5|TRBV9|-|-
TGTGCCAGCAGCGTAGGGGGCCTAGCGTCCTACCAAGAGACCCAGTACTTC
CASSVGGLASYQETQYF
>TRBJ1-2|TRBV6-2/TRBV6-3|TRBD1|-
TGTGCCAGCAGTTACGGGACAGGGATTGGCTACACCTTC
CASSYGTGIGYTF
>TRBJ1-2|TRBV7-9|TRBD1|-
TGTGCCAGCAGCCAACAACAAGGGACAGGGGGCGATGGCTACACCTTC
CASSQQQGTGGDGYTF
>TRBJ2-2|TRBV5-1|-|-
TGCGCCAGCAGCCGACACAGGGATAACACCGGGGAGCTGTTTTTT
CASSRHRDNTGELFF
>TRBJ2-3|TRBV7-3|TRBD2|-
TGTGCCAGCAGCTCGCGCTCGGGGGGAACAGATACGCAGTATTTT
CASSSRSGGTDTQYF
>TRBJ1-2|TRBV7-3|TRBD1|-
TGTGCCAGCAGCCAAGGGACAGGGGGAGACTATGGCTACACCTTC
CASSQGTGGDYGYTF
>TRBJ2-2|TRBV9|-|once
TGTGCCAGCAGCGCCCCAGGCAGGGCTACCGGGGAGCTGTTTTTT
CASSAPGRATGELFF
>TRBJ1-2|TRBV21-1|-|once
TGTGCCAGCAGCAAAGGGGGTTCGAGGAACAGGGGTAACTATGGCTACACCTTC
CASSKGGSRNRGNYGYTF
>TRBJ2-1|TRBV9|-|-
TGTGCCAGCAGCTCCCCGGGAACCCGGTCGCCTGAGGGAACCTTCTACAATGAGCAGTTCTTC
CASSSPGTRSPEGTFYNEQFF
>TRBJ1-6|TRBV7-3|-|-
TGTGCCAGCAGCTTGGGCACCGTGGATTCACCCCTCCACTTT
CASSLGTVDSPLHF
>TRBJ2-3|TRBV7-2|-|-
TGTGCCAGCACCTTTGGGGGGGGCGCAGATACGCAGTATTTT
CASTFGGGADTQYF
>TRBJ2-1|TRBV7-9|TRBD2|-
TGTGCCAGCAGCTTCATCCAGCGGGAGAGCTCCTACAATGAGCAGTTCTTC
CASSFIQRESSYNEQFF
>TRBJ1-1|TRBV4-1|-|-
TGCGCCAGCAGCCAAGTAGGGGGATTTACAGGGCTTCCTGAAGCTTTCTTT
CASSQVGGFTGLPEAFF
>TRBJ2-1|TRBV29-1|TRBD2|-
TGCAGCGGGCGGATTAGCGGGGATAATGAGCAGTTCTTC
CSGRISGDNEQFF
>TRBJ2-2|TRBV2|TRBD2|-
TGTGCCAGCAGAACGGGACTAGCGGGAGTTCGAACCGGGGAGCTGTTTTTT
CASRTGLAGVRTGELFF
>TRBJ1-1|TRBV19|-|once
TGTGCCAGTAGTTCCGGGTTGAACACTGAAGCTTTCTTT
CASSSGLNTEAFF
>TRBJ2-3|TRBV7-3|-|-
TGTGCCAGCAGCCCCGTAGGATTTCGCACAGATACGCAGTATTTT
CASSPVGFRTDTQYF
>TRBJ2-7|TRBV7-8|TRBD1|-
TGTGCCAGCAGCTTAGTTAGGCAGGGGGCCCTCGAGCAGTACTTC
CASSLVRQGALEQYF
>TRBJ1-2|TRBV19|TRBD1|-
TGTGCCAGTAGGCTCACAGGGGTCGATGGCTACACCTTC
CASRLTGVDGYTF
>TRBJ1-4|TRBV10-3|-|-
TGTGCCACTGGGGGATACCCGGGTGAAAAACTGTTTTTT
CATGGYPGEKLFF
>TRBJ1-5|TRBV2|-|-
TGTGCCAGCAGTGAAAACAGGGACAATCAGCCCCAGCATTTT
CASSENRDNQPQHF
>TRBJ2-5|TRBV7-2|TRBD2|-
TGTGCCAGCAGGCCTCAGCGGGGGCAAGAGACCCAGTACTTC
CASRPQRGQETQYF
>TRBJ2-7|TRBV6-1|-|-
TGTGCCAGCAGTGATCGGGACCGACTGTACTACGAGCAGTACTTC
CASSDRDRLYYEQYF
>TRBJ2-2|TRBV5-1|TRBD1|-
TGCGCCAGCAGCCGTTTGAAGGGACAGGGCGTCACCGGGGAGCTGTTTTTT
CASSRLKGQGVTGELFF
>TRBJ1-2|TRBV19|-|-
TGTGCCAGTAGTATAGAACTCCGGGACCGCGACTATGGCTACACCTTC
CASSIELRDRDYGYTF
>TRBJ1-6|TRBV19|-|-
TGTGCCAGTAGTCAGAGCTCCTATAATTCACCCCTCCACTTT
CASSQSSYNSPLHF
>TRBJ2-5|TRBV9|-|-
TGTGCCAGCAGCGTTGACAGGGGAGGGGAGACCCAGTACTTC
CASSVDRGGETQYF
>TRBJ1-5|TRBV28|TRBD1|-
TGTGCCAGCAGCCCGCCTAGGAGACAGGGGAATCAGCCCCAGCATTTT
CASSPPRRQGNQPQHF
>TRBJ2-7|TRBV10-2|-|-
TGCGCCAGCAACCCCACCTCCCCAATCTACGAGCAGTACTTC
CASNPTSPIYEQYF
>TRBJ1-1|TRBV7-9|-|-
TGTGCCAGCATGACCGCGGTAGGGGCCGAAGCTTTCTTT
CASMTAVGAEAFF
>TRBJ2-2|TRBV7-9|-|-
TGTGCCAGCAGTCCACCAGGGGGGGAGCTGTTTTTT
CASSPPGGELFF
>TRBJ1-6|TRBV6-6|-|once
TGTGCCAGCAGTTATGAGGTTTCACCCCTCCACTTT
CASSYEVSPLHF
>TRBJ1-2|TRBV10-2|-|-
TGCGCCAGCAGTGAGGGACTAGGGCTGTATGGCTACACCTTC
CASSEGLGLYGYTF
>TRBJ1-2|TRBV6-5|-|-
TGTGCCAGCAGTTTCACAGATAACTATGGCTACACCTTC
CASSFTDNYGYTF